This passage covers 24 T cell receptor beta chains from one sample sequenced in a study of T cell responses to AZD1222 COVID-19 vaccine. Assay used: immunoSEQ multiplex PCR; TCRdb lists only in-frame clones, some missing. The sample includes over 45,000 clones, about nine tenths seen only once; the top ten take about 5.2%. The input for sequencing was peripheral blood, taken 28 days after the second AZD1222 dose. These receptors were taken from an adult who received the AZD1222 COVID-19 vaccine.

The chain uses TRBV6-5 and TRBJ1-3; D unclear. CDR3 length: 15 residues. Germline V gene sequence: CDR1 MNHEY, CDR2 SVGAGI. Trimming removed 7 bases from V and 0 bases from J, with 13 bases in between. The CDR3 protein is CASKGRTRSGNTIYF. CDR3 nucleotide sequence: TGTGCCAGCAAGGGCAGGACCCGCTCTGGAAACACCATATATTTT.

This chain connects TRBV5-5 to TRBJ2-3; TRBD2 aligns across 8 bases. The CDR3 spans 16 residues. The germline V gene has CDR1 SGHKS and CDR2 YYEKEE (reference sequence). The trim removed 3 bases at V and 0 bases at J, leaving 6 bases unmatched. The CDR3 DNA follows: TGTGCCAGCAGCTATTCACTAGCGGTTAGCACAGATACGCAGTATTTT. It specifies CASSYSLAVSTDTQYF.

The V call is TRBV28, the J call TRBJ2-7, with 7 positions matching TRBD2. The germline V gene encodes CDR1 MDHEN and CDR2 SYDVKM. V lost 6 bases and J lost 6; bases outside the gene matches: 14. The CDR3 is 15 residues long. CDR3 in DNA: TGTGCCAGCAGCCAACCTGCGGGAGATTTAGGCGAGCAGTACTTC. This gives the protein CASSQPAGDLGEQYF.

This chain uses TRBV5-5 with TRBJ2-2; TRBD1 matches at 10 bases. This CDR3 is 17 amino acids long. From germline, CDR1 is SGHKS and CDR2 YYEKEE (reference sequence). J was trimmed by 7 bases and V by 4 bases; bases with no gene match: 13. The CDR3 coding sequence is TGTGCCAGCAGCCTGACAGGGGGCGTTAGAGTCGGCGGGGAGCTGTTTTTT. This sequence encodes CASSLTGGVRVGGELFF.

In this sample, this clone turned up once. The chain employs TRBV5-1 and TRBJ2-3; 9 nucleotides align to TRBD2. After removal of 7 bases from V and 2 bases from J, the junction contained 8 bases not matched to a gene. CDR1 is SGHRS, CDR2 YFSETQ, per germline. This CDR3 spans 15 amino acids. The CDR3 region is CASALGGGVTDTQYF. CDR3 in DNA: TGCGCCAGCGCCCTGGGCGGGGGGGTCACAGATACGCAGTATTTT.

The genes are TRBV14 and TRBJ2-5, with D perhaps matching TRBD2 (5 bases). Germline lookup yields CDR1 SGHDN and CDR2 FVKESK. This CDR3 has 16 residues. Trimming removed 0 bases at V and 1 base at J, with 12 bases between. The CDR3 region is CASSQDSGRVQETQYF. In DNA form, the CDR3 reads TGTGCCAGCAGCCAAGATAGTGGGAGAGTCCAAGAGACCCAGTACTTC.

In its sample, this clone was seen once. The chain employs TRBV11-3 and TRBJ2-2; TRBD2 might be the D (6 bases). The CDR3 extends over 15 amino acids. Looked up from germline, CDR1 is SGHNT and CDR2 is YENEEA. V lost 5 bases, J lost 1 base, and 11 bases lay in between. CDR3 region: CASSPHSGNTGELFF. CDR3 nucleotides: TGTGCCAGCAGCCCCCATAGCGGGAACACCGGGGAGCTGTTTTTT.

For the CDR3, the DNA is TGTGCCAGTAGTATTTCAGGGAGTTTCAACTATGGCTACACCTTC. It yields the protein CASSISGSFNYGYTF. The J gene is TRBJ1-2, the V gene TRBV19; tentative D call: TRBD1 (5 bases). CDR1 and CDR2 (germline): LNHDA, SQIVND (reference sequence). This CDR3 is 15 amino acids long. The V end lost 3 bases, the J end lost 2 bases, and 13 bases lay between the germline ends. Complete variable domain (other parts from reference TRBV19 and TRBJ1-2): DGGITQSPKYLFRKEGQNVTLSCEQNLNHDAMYWYRQDPGQGLRLIYYSQIVNDFQKGDIAEGYSVSREKKESFPLTVTSAQKNPTAFYLCASSISGSFNYGYTFGSGTRLTVV.

In its sample, this clone was seen a few times. The rearrangement uses TRBV6-5 and TRBJ2-7; no clear D gene. This CDR3 spans 10 amino acids. Germline V gene data show CDR1 as MNHEY and CDR2 as SVGAGI. The germline V and J ends were trimmed by 9 bases and 1 base, with 4 bases remaining between them. The CDR3 nucleotides are TGTGCCAGAGATTCCTACGAGCAGTACTTC. Translating it yields CARDSYEQYF.

The gene calls are TRBV2 and TRBJ1-2; 8 bases are shared with TRBD1. V lost 2 bases and J lost 0; bases outside the gene matches: 11. Looked up from germline, CDR1 is SNHLY and CDR2 is FYNNEI. This CDR3 spans 18 amino acids. DNA for the CDR3: TGTGCCAGCAGTGAACCCCTCAGCAGGGGGCTATCTAACTATGGCTACACCTTC. This sequence encodes CASSEPLSRGLSNYGYTF. The entire variable domain, with the rest obtained from reference TRBV2 and TRBJ1-2, is as follows: EPEVTQTPSHQVTQMGQEVILRCVPISNHLYFYWYRQILGQKVEFLVSFYNNEISEKSEIFDDQFSVERPDGSNFTLKIRSTKLEDSAMYFCASSEPLSRGLSNYGYTFGSGTRLTVV.

This chain connects TRBV5-5 to TRBJ2-1, with TRBD2 matching 12 bases. The CDR3 consists of 14 residues. The V segment lost 4 bases and the J segment 6 bases; nucleotides outside the gene matches: 2. Germline CDR1 and CDR2: SGHKS and YYEKEE (reference sequence). The CDR3, as DNA: TGTGCCAGCAGCCGACTAGCGGGGGTCAATGAGCAGTTCTTC. Protein product: CASSRLAGVNEQFF.

The CDR3 nucleotides read TGCGCCAGCAGCTTTTCGGGACTAGCCAATATCGGTTCCTACAATGAGCAGTTCTTC. The encoded protein is CASSFSGLANIGSYNEQFF. The chain recombines TRBV5-1 with TRBJ2-1; TRBD2 agrees at 9 bases. Germline assignment: CDR1 SGHRS and CDR2 YFSETQ. This CDR3 contains 19 residues. The J segment lost 1 base and the V segment lost 2 bases, leaving 13 bases of the junction unmatched.

CDR3 region: CASSTSGEPYNEQFF. CDR3 in DNA: TGTGCCAGCAGTACTAGCGGGGAGCCCTACAATGAGCAGTTCTTC. The chain is built from TRBV27 and TRBJ2-1; TRBD2 matches 10 bases. Germline values: CDR1 MNHEY, CDR2 SMNVEV (reference sequence). Trimming removed 5 bases from V and 2 bases from J; junction bases left unmatched: 3. The CDR3 is 15 amino acids.

CDR3 residues: CASSLDQSGEQYF. The CDR3 coding sequence is TGTGCCAGCAGCTTAGACCAGTCGGGAGAGCAGTACTTC. This chain connects TRBV11-2 to TRBJ2-7; a possible D gene is TRBD2 (5 bases). This CDR3 spans 13 amino acids. From germline, CDR1 is SGHAT and CDR2 FQNNGV. Trimming took off 0 bases at V and 7 bases at J, with 10 bases between the two ends. Supplemented by reference TRBV11-2 and TRBJ2-7, the full variable domain reads EAGVAQSPRYKIIEKRQSVAFWCNPISGHATLYWYQQILGQGPKLLIQFQNNGVVDDSQLPKDRFSAERLKGVDSTLKIQPAKLEDSAVYLCASSLDQSGEQYFGPGTRLTVT.

This sequence joins TRBV10-3 and TRBJ2-1, with 9 nucleotides matching TRBD2. The CDR3 sequence is 18 residues long. Germline CDR1 is ENHRY and CDR2 is SYGVKD. The J segment lost 0 bases and the V segment lost 2 bases, leaving 8 bases of the junction unmatched. CDR3 nucleotides: TGTGCCATCAGTGAGGGTTTTAGCGGGAGCCCCTCCTACAATGAGCAGTTCTTC. It yields the protein CAISEGFSGSPSYNEQFF.

J is TRBJ2-4 and V is TRBV7-9; 11 bases agree with TRBD2. Looked up from germline, CDR1 is SEHNR and CDR2 is FQNEAQ (reference sequence). CDR3 size: 17 residues. With 2 bases clipped from V and 6 bases from J, the junction kept 9 bases outside the gene matches. The CDR3 loop reads CASSLKGVTSGRNIQYF. The CDR3 DNA reads TGTGCCAGCAGCTTAAAGGGAGTAACTAGCGGGAGAAACATTCAGTACTTC.

DNA of the CDR3: TGTGCCAGCAGCCCGTTCCGGGACATCAATCAGCCCCAGCATTTT. It translates to CASSPFRDINQPQHF. V and J are TRBV5-5 and TRBJ1-5; TRBD1 is a possible D gene (6 bases). Germline lookup yields CDR1 SGHKS and CDR2 YYEKEE (reference sequence). Trimming removed 4 bases at V and 3 bases at J, with 14 bases between. The CDR3 has 15 residues.

The chain uses TRBV5-8 and TRBJ2-5; possibly TRBD2 for D (6 bases). This CDR3 is 16 amino acids long. V dropped 3 bases and J dropped 0 bases, with 15 bases sitting between them. Germline V gene lookup returns CDR1 SGHTS and CDR2 YDEGEE. The CDR3 DNA follows: TGTGCCAGCAGCTACCGCGGGGATACATACCAAGAGACCCAGTACTTC. Translating gives CASSYRGDTYQETQYF.

The V gene is TRBV9, the J gene TRBJ2-3, with D possibly TRBD2 on 5 matching bases. The CDR3 sequence is 15 residues long. Germline CDR1 SGDLS, CDR2 YYNGEE. V lost 2 bases, J lost 5 bases, and 15 bases lay in between. CDR3 sequence (DNA): TGTGCCAGCAGCGTTAGCGAGGGCCAGGTAGATACGCAGTATTTT. It translates to CASSVSEGQVDTQYF.

The chain combines TRBV18 with TRBJ2-3, with D maybe TRBD1 (7 bases). CDR1 is KGHSH and CDR2 is LQKENI in the germline V gene. V dropped 2 bases and J dropped 3 bases, with 12 bases sitting between them. The CDR3 sequence is 15 residues long. CDR3 region: CASSPSTGRTDTQYF. CDR3 nucleotide sequence: TGTGCCAGCTCACCATCGACAGGGAGGACAGATACGCAGTATTTT.

The gene calls are TRBV21-1 and TRBJ1-5; the table names TRBD1, a call not compared with the DNA. TRBV21-1 is annotated as a pseudogene. The CDR3 is made up of 22 amino acids. CDR3 sequence: CASGSRHTPFKNRAEGNQPQHF. The DNA for the CDR3 is TGTGCCAGCGGTTCACGCCACACGCCTTTTAAGAACAGGGCAGAAGGGAATCAGCCCCAGCATTTT.

The chain employs TRBV28 and TRBJ2-5; the D is unclear. The CDR3 spans 12 residues. Per germline, CDR1 MDHEN and CDR2 SYDVKM. V was clipped by 1 base and J by 12 bases, with 12 bases between them. The CDR3 DNA follows: TGTGCCAGCAGTTTATTGGAACCTCGGAAGTACTTC. Translation: CASSLLEPRKYF.

The chain uses TRBV5-1 and TRBJ2-7; D may be TRBD2 (5 bases). This CDR3 region has 15 residues. The germline V gene has CDR1 SGHRS and CDR2 YFSETQ. Trimming took 0 bases from V and 3 from J, leaving 13 bases between them. CDR3 bases: TGCGCCAGCAGCTTGGTCCGGGATAGGATCTACGAGCAGTACTTC. This sequence encodes CASSLVRDRIYEQYF.

The gene calls are TRBV11-2 and TRBJ1-6, with D unclear. The CDR3 is 14 residues long. Germline V gene lookup returns CDR1 SGHAT and CDR2 FQNNGV. Trimming shortened V by 6 bases and J by 0 bases, and 6 bases separated the two germline ends. Written as DNA, the CDR3 is TGTGCCAGCAGAGCCGACTCCTATAATTCACCCCTCCACTTT. Protein product: CASRADSYNSPLHF.